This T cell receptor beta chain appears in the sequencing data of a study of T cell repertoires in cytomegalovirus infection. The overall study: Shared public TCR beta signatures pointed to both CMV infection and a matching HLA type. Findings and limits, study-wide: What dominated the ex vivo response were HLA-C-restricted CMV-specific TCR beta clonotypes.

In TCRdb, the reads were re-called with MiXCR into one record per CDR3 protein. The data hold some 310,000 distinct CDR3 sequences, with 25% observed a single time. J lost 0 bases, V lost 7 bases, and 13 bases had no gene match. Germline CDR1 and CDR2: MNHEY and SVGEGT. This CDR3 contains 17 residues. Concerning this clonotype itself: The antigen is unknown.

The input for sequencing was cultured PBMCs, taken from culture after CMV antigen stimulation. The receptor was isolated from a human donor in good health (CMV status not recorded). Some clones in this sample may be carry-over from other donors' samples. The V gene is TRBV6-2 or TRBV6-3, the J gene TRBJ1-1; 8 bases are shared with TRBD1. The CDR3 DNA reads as TGTGCCAGCACCGTAAACCGACAGGGGAGAATGAACACTGAAGCTTTCTTT. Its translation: CASTVNRQGRMNTEAFF.